A single TCR beta chain is shown here with its context. The antigen remains undetermined. This entry comes from a study of shared clonotypes between healthy human individuals. TCRdb's table, derived via immunoSEQ multiplex PCR, lists solely in-frame clones and lacks some. Of 1,400,000 or so clones in the sample, approximately 98.5% were seen once. Germline V lookup: CDR1 SGHTA, CDR2 FQGNSA. The CDR3 totals 15 residues. The ends lost 1 base at V and 6 bases at J; junction bases unmatched: 4. Adults of Caucasian background living in Nashville, Tennessee made up all donors. A CD45RA+ naive subset and a CD45RA-negative memory subset were split from CD4+ cells. General study results and limits: Larger estimated richness was generally seen in naive subsets than in memory subsets.

V usage is TRBV7-2 and J usage is TRBJ2-7, with 12 bases identical to TRBD2. The TCR sequence derives from a man in his thirties or forties in good health. Sequences were obtained from naive CD4+ T cells sorted from blood. The subset here: CD45RA+ positively selected. CDR3 protein: CASSLEGLAGTEQYF. DNA for the CDR3: TGTGCCAGCAGCTTAGAGGGACTAGCGGGTACCGAGCAGTACTTC.